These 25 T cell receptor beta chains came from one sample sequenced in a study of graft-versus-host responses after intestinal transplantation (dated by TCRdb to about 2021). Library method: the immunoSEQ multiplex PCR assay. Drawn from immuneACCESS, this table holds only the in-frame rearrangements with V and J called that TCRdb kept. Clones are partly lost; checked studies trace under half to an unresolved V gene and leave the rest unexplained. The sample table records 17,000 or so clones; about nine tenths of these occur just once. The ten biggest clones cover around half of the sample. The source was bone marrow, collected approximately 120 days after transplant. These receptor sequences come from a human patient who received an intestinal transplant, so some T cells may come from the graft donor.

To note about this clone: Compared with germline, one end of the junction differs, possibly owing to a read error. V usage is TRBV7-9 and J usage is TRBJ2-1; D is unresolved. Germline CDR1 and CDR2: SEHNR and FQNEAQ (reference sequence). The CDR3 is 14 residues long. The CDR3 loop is CASSFGRDYNEQLF. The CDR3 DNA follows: TGTGCCAGCAGCTTCGGCAGAGATTACAATGAGCAGCTCTTC.

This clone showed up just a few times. CDR3 sequence reads: CASSSGQGSPYEQYF. In DNA, the CDR3 is TGTGCCAGCAGTTCCGGACAGGGTTCTCCCTACGAGCAGTACTTC. The chain combines TRBV28 with TRBJ2-7; the match to TRBD1 covers 8 bases. The CDR3 is 15 amino acids. V was clipped by 4 bases and J by 2 bases; unmatched bases: 7. The germline V gene has CDR1 MDHEN and CDR2 SYDVKM.

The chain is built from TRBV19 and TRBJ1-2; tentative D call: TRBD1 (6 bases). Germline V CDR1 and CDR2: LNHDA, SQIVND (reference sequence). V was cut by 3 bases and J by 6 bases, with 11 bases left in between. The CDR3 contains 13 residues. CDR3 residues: CASSMSGADGYTF. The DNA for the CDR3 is TGTGCCAGTAGTATGTCGGGGGCAGATGGCTACACCTTC.

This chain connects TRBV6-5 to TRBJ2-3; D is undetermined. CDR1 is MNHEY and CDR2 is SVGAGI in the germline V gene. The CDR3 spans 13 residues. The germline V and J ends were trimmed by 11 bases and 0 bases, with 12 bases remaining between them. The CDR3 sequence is CAPGRSSTDTQYF. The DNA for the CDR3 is TGTGCCCCCGGGCGGTCTAGCACAGATACGCAGTATTTT.

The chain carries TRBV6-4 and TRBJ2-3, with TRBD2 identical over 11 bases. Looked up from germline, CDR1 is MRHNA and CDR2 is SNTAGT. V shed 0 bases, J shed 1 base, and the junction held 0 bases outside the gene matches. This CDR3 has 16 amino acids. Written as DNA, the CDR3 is TGTGCCAGCAGTGACTCTAGCGGGGGGGGCACAGATACGCAGTATTTT. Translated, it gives CASSDSSGGGTDTQYF.

CDR3: CASSSKPPIIGTGELFF. CDR3 nucleotide sequence: TGTGCCAGCAGCTCTAAGCCCCCTATTATCGGCACCGGGGAGCTGTTTTTT. This chain uses TRBV11-2 with TRBJ2-2; no clear D gene. The CDR3 covers 17 residues. Germline lookup yields CDR1 SGHAT and CDR2 FQNNGV. Trimming removed 4 bases from V and 4 bases from J, with 19 bases in between.

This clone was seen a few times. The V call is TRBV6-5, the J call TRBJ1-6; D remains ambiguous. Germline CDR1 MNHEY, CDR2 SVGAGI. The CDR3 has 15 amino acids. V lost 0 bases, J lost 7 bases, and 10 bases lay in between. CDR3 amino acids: CASSYSVPKNSPLHF. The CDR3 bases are TGTGCCAGCAGTTACTCTGTACCGAAAAATTCACCCCTCCACTTT.

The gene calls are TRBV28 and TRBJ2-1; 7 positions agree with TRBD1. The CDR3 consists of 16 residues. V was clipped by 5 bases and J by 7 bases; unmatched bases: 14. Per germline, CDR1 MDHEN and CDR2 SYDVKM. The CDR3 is CASSPSTGNLRNEQFF. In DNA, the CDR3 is TGTGCCAGCAGTCCCTCGACAGGGAATCTGAGGAATGAGCAGTTCTTC. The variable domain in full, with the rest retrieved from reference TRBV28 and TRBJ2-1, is DVKVTQSSRYLVKRTGEKVFLECVQDMDHENMFWYRQDPGLGLRLIYFSYDVKMKEKGDIPEGYSVSREKKERFSLILESASTNQTSMYLCASSPSTGNLRNEQFFGPGTRLTVL.

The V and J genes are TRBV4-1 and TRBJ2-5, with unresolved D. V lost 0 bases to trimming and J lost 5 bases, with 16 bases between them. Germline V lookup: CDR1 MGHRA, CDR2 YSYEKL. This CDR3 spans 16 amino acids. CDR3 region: CASSQDPQARKETQYF. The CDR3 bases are TGCGCCAGCAGCCAAGATCCGCAGGCCCGTAAGGAGACCCAGTACTTC.

The CDR3 bases are TGTGCCAGCACCCGCGTAGGGGGTGGCTACACCTTC. Translated: CASTRVGGGYTF. The chain recombines TRBV6-6 with TRBJ1-2, with D perhaps TRBD1 (6 bases). The CDR3 covers 12 residues. Per the germline V gene, CDR1 is MNHNY and CDR2 is SVGAGI (reference sequence). Trimming removed 7 bases from V and 7 bases from J, with 13 bases in between.

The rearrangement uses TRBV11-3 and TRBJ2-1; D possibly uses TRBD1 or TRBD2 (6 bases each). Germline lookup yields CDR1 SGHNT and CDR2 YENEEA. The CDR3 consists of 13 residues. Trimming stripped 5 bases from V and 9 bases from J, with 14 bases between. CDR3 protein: CASSRTEGGEQFF. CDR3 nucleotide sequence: TGTGCCAGCAGCCGGACAGAGGGAGGTGAGCAGTTCTTC.

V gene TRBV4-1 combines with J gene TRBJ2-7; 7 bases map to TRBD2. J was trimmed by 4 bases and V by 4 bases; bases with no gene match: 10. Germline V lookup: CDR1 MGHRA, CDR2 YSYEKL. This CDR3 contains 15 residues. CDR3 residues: CASSRTWTSDYEQYF. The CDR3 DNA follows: TGCGCCAGCAGCCGCACGTGGACTAGTGATTACGAGCAGTACTTC.

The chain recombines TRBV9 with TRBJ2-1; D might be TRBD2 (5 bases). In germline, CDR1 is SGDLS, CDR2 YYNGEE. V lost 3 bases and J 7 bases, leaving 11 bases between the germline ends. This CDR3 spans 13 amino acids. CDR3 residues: CASSGLAWNEQFF. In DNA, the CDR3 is TGTGCCAGCAGCGGATTAGCGTGGAATGAGCAGTTCTTC.

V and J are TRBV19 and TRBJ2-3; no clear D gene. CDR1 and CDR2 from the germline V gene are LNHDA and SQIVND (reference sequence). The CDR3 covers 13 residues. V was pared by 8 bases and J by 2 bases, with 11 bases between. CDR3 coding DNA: TGTGCCAGTGCGGTATCTTCCACAGATACGCAGTATTTT. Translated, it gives CASAVSSTDTQYF. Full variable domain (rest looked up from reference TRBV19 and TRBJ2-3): DGGITQSPKYLFRKEGQNVTLSCEQNLNHDAMYWYRQDPGQGLRLIYYSQIVNDFQKGDIAEGYSVSREKKESFPLTVTSAQKNPTAFYLCASAVSSTDTQYFGPGTRLTVL.

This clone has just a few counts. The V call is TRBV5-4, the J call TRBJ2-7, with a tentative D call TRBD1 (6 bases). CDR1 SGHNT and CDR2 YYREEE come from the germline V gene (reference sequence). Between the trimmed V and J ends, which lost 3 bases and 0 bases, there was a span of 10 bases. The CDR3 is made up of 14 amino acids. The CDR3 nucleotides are TGTGCCAGCAGCTCGTGGGGACACTCCTACGAGCAGTACTTC. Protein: CASSSWGHSYEQYF.

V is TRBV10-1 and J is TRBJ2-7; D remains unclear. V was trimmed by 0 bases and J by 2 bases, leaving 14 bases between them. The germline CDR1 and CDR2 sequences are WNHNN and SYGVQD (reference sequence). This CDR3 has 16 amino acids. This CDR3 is CASSESSGLTPYEQYF. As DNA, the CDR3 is TGCGCCAGCAGTGAGTCGTCAGGCCTAACTCCCTACGAGCAGTACTTC.

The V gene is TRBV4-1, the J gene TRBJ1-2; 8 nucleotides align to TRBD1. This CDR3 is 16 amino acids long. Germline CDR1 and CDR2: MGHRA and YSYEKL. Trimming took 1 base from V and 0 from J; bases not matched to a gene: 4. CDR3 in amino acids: CASSQAGQATNYGYTF. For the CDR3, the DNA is TGCGCCAGCAGCCAAGCGGGACAGGCGACTAACTATGGCTACACCTTC.

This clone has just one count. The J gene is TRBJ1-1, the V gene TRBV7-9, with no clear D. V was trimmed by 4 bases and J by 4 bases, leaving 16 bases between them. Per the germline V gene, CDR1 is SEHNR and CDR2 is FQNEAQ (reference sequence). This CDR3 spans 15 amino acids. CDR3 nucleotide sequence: TGTGCCAGCAGCTCCGACCGGGCGTTTATCACTGAAGCTTTCTTT. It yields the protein CASSSDRAFITEAFF. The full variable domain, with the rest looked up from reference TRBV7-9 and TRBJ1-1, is DTGVSQNPRHKITKRGQNVTFRCDPISEHNRLYWYRQTLGQGPEFLTYFQNEAQLEKSRLLSDRFSAERPKGSFSTLEIQRTEQGDSAMYLCASSSDRAFITEAFFGQGTRLTVV.

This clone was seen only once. The CDR3 bases are TGTGCCTGGAGTCCGGTGAACACTGAAGCTTTCTTT. Its protein is CAWSPVNTEAFF. This rearrangement joins TRBV30 to TRBJ1-1, with D unclear. The V gene's germline CDR1 is GTSNPN and CDR2 SVGIG (reference sequence). The CDR3 runs 12 residues. Trimming removed 2 bases at V and 0 bases at J, with 4 bases between.

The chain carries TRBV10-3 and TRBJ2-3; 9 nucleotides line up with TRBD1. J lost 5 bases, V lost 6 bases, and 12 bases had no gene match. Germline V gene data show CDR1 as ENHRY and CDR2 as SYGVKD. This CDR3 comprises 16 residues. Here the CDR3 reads CAISEQQGASLDTQYF. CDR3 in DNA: TGTGCCATCAGCGAGCAACAGGGGGCCAGTTTAGATACGCAGTATTTT.

The CDR3 reads CASSLVASGSPYEQYF. The DNA of the CDR3 is TGTGCCAGCAGCTTAGTAGCTAGCGGGTCTCCCTACGAGCAGTACTTC. V usage is TRBV11-2 and J usage is TRBJ2-7; 8 bases agree with TRBD2. The CDR3 length is 16 residues. Germline-derived CDR1 and CDR2 are SGHAT and FQNNGV. Trimming removed 1 base from V and 2 bases from J; junction bases left unmatched: 7.

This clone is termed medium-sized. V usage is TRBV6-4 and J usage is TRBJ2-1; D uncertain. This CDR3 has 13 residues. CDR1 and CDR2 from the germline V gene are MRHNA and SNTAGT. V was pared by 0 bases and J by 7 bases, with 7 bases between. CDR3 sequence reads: CASSDSVENEQFF. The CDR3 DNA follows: TGTGCCAGCAGTGACTCGGTAGAAAATGAGCAGTTCTTC.

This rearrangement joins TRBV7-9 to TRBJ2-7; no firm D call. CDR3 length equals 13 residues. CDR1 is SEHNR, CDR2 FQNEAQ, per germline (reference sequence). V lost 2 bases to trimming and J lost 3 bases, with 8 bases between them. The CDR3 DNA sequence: TGTGCCAGCAGCTTATACGCTGACTACGAGCAGTACTTC. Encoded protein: CASSLYADYEQYF.

The CDR3 sequence: CASRQLDTGELFF. Written as DNA, the CDR3 is TGTGCCAGCAGGCAGTTGGACACCGGGGAGCTGTTTTTT. The rearrangement uses TRBV6-5 and TRBJ2-2; D is ambiguous. Trimming cost V 6 bases and J 3 bases, with 8 bases left between them. The CDR3 extends over 13 amino acids. CDR1 is MNHEY and CDR2 is SVGAGI in the germline V gene.

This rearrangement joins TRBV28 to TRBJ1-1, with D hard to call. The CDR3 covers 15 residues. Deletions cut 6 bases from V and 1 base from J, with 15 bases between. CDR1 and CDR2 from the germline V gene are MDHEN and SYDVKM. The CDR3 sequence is CASSPADWTNTEAFF. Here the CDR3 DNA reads TGTGCCAGCAGCCCCGCAGATTGGACGAACACTGAAGCTTTCTTT.